The clone carrying this T cell receptor (beta chain) was seen at least ten times. Antigen unknown. As to time point: newly diagnosed GD, antithyroid drugs for less than 3 months. The TCR library was prepared using RNA isolated from PBMCs. This sample stems from a study of regulatory T cells in long-lasting Graves disease. Study observations and caveats: Patients with persistent Graves' had lower TCR diversity than newly diagnosed patients.

The authors built TCR beta libraries using iRepertoire HTBI primers and Arm-PCR of CDR3 regions. TCRdb processed the multiplex PCR reads anew with MiXCR; each CDR3 protein has one entry. In the table there are around 240,000 distinct CDR3 sequences, around 19% of which are singletons. In addition, the sample was reused for a study of T cells in Graves' hyperthyroidism and ophthalmopathy. That work states: Stable disease denoted Graves' hyperthyroidism without ophthalmopathy progression within 18 months. HTBI primers drove first-round RT-PCR of the TCR CDR3.

This clonotype was sampled from a woman aged 30 to 39 with Graves disease. The sample here was peripheral blood mononuclear cells (PBMCs), taken at new diagnosis, from a patient treated with antithyroid drugs.

The CDR3 region is CSARGQVSTDTQYF. In DNA, the CDR3 is TGCAGTGCTAGAGGACAGGTCAGCACAGATACGCAGTATTTT. The chain joins TRBV20-1 to TRBJ2-3, with a tentative D call TRBD1 (6 bases). This CDR3 spans 14 amino acids. Germline-derived CDR1 and CDR2 are DFQATT and SNEGSKA (reference sequence). Trimming took 1 base from V and 0 from J, leaving 8 bases between them.